Below are 19 T cell receptor beta chains sequenced from a single sample in a study of technical replicates of blood from several donors. TCRdb keeps only in-frame clones here, not all; method: immunoSEQ multiplex PCR. This sample has tens of thousands of clones, with more than 75% found just once. The sequenced material came from PBMCs. The receptors derive from a human donor in good health. Some clones in this sample may be carry-over from other donors' samples.

V usage is TRBV6-5 and J usage is TRBJ1-1; 9 bases align to TRBD1. The V gene's germline CDR1 is MNHEY and CDR2 SVGAGI. The CDR3 has 14 residues. Germline trimming cut 0 bases from V and 5 bases from J; bases unmatched to any gene: 1. CDR3 in DNA: TGTGCCAGCAGTTACTCTGGACAGGGGACTGAAGCTTTCTTT. It specifies CASSYSGQGTEAFF.

The rearrangement links TRBV7-6 to TRBJ2-1, with 9 bases fitting TRBD2. Unmatched junction bases numbered 12, after V lost 2 bases and J lost 7 bases. This CDR3 has 17 residues. Germline V gives CDR1 SGHVS, CDR2 FNYEAQ. CDR3 bases: TGTGCCAGCAGCTTATACGCTTCTGCGGGAGGGAGGAATGAGCAGTTCTTC. Translated, it gives CASSLYASAGGRNEQFF.

The V call is TRBV25-1, the J call TRBJ2-5, with a possible D match to TRBD2 (5 bases). Germline V gene lookup returns CDR1 MGHDK and CDR2 SYGVNS. The CDR3 consists of 15 residues. The V end was cut by 2 bases, the J end by 0 bases, with 10 bases between. The CDR3 bases are TGTGCCAGCAGTGAAGCGCGAGGGTACCAAGAGACCCAGTACTTC. It translates to CASSEARGYQETQYF.

The chain has TRBV29-1 and TRBJ2-1; TRBD1 aligns across 8 bases. The germline gives CDR1 SQVTM, CDR2 ANQGSEA. With 6 bases clipped from V and 0 bases from J, the junction kept 10 bases outside the gene matches. The CDR3 has 16 residues. CDR3 sequence reads: CSVADRGPSSYNEQFF. Here the CDR3 DNA reads TGCAGCGTAGCTGACAGGGGCCCTAGCTCCTACAATGAGCAGTTCTTC.

The J gene is TRBJ2-2, the V gene TRBV27; 7 nucleotides line up with TRBD2. J gave up 4 bases and V 5 bases, and 19 bases lay outside the gene matches. The CDR3 contains 19 residues. CDR1 and CDR2 from the germline V gene are MNHEY and SMNVEV (reference sequence). CDR3: CASSAKTHRLAGITGELFF. In nucleotides, the CDR3 is TGTGCCAGCAGTGCAAAAACCCACCGCTTAGCGGGTATCACCGGGGAGCTGTTTTTT.

The V call is TRBV9, the J call TRBJ2-1; 10 bases align to TRBD2. This CDR3 has 15 amino acids. Germline V gene lookup returns CDR1 SGDLS and CDR2 YYNGEE. V was clipped by 3 bases and J by 7 bases; unmatched bases: 7. The CDR3, as DNA: TGTGCCAGCAGCGCCGGGACTAGCGTAGGTAATGAGCAGTTCTTC. Protein product: CASSAGTSVGNEQFF. The full variable domain, in which reference TRBV9 and TRBJ2-1 provide the parts outside the CDR3, is DSGVTQTPKHLITATGQRVTLRCSPRSGDLSVYWYQQSLDQGLQFLIQYYNGEERAKGNILERFSAQQFPDLHSELNLSSLELGDSALYFCASSAGTSVGNEQFFGPGTRLTVL.

V is TRBV7-8 and J is TRBJ2-3; TRBD2 matches 9 bases. The V and J ends lost 5 bases and 3 bases, in that order; junction bases with no gene match: 12. In germline, CDR1 is SGHVS, CDR2 FQNEAQ. The CDR3 is made up of 17 amino acids. The CDR3 DNA reads as TGTGCCAGCAGCCGGGGGGTGGGCACTAGCGGGACAGATACGCAGTATTTT. This gives the protein CASSRGVGTSGTDTQYF. Full variable domain (missing parts from reference TRBV7-8 and TRBJ2-3): GAGVSQSPRYKVAKRGQDVALRCDPISGHVSLFWYQQALGQGPEFLTYFQNEAQLDKSGLPSDRFFAERPEGSVSTLKIQRTQQEDSAVYLCASSRGVGTSGTDTQYFGPGTRLTVL.

This clone was detected only a few times. The genes are TRBV5-4 and TRBJ2-7; possible D gene TRBD2, 6 bases. Germline lookup yields CDR1 SGHNT and CDR2 YYREEE (reference sequence). V was pared by 4 bases and J by 6 bases, with 14 bases between. CDR3 length: 13 amino acids. The CDR3 region has the DNA TGTGCCAGCAGCCTGTGGGCGGGGATCGAGCAGTACTTC. This translates into CASSLWAGIEQYF.

This clone has only a few counts. A read error likely explains this, since a far larger clone differs by one base. The same CDR3 also results from other DNA sequences found in this sample. This sequence joins TRBV5-1 and TRBJ2-1; 10 bases match TRBD2. This CDR3 contains 14 residues. V lost 4 bases, J lost 3 bases, and 1 base stayed unmatched. Germline lookup yields CDR1 SGHRS and CDR2 YFSETQ. The CDR3 DNA is TGCGCCAGCAGCGCTAGCGGGGGCTACAATGAGCAGTTCTTC. As protein: CASSASGGYNEQFF.

The V gene is TRBV5-1, the J gene TRBJ2-5; tentatively, D is TRBD2 (7 bases). CDR3 length: 15 residues. Germline V CDR1 and CDR2: SGHRS, YFSETQ. V was cut by 0 bases and J by 5 bases, with 14 bases left in between. This chain's CDR3 is CASSLGGGSEETQYF. The CDR3 DNA reads TGCGCCAGCAGCTTGGGGGGGGGCTCGGAGGAGACCCAGTACTTC.

The chain has TRBV11-2 and TRBJ1-1; no clear D. Germline loops: CDR1 SGHAT, CDR2 FQNNGV. V was clipped by 5 bases and J by 1 base, with 8 bases between them. The CDR3 has 13 amino acids. Written as DNA, the CDR3 is TGTGCCAGCAGCCCCCTCCGGAACACTGAAGCTTTCTTT. Its protein product is CASSPLRNTEAFF.

The rearrangement joins TRBV7-9 to TRBJ2-1; 11 bases are shared with TRBD2. V was clipped by 2 bases and J by 2 bases; unmatched bases: 2. The CDR3 consists of 16 residues. Looked up from germline, CDR1 is SEHNR and CDR2 is FQNEAQ (reference sequence). This CDR3 is CASSLLAGGAYNEQFF. DNA of the CDR3: TGTGCCAGCAGCTTATTAGCGGGGGGGGCCTACAATGAGCAGTTCTTC.

The gene calls are TRBV25-1 and TRBJ1-6; TRBD1 matches 9 bases. The V gene's germline CDR1 is MGHDK and CDR2 SYGVNS. There are 14 residues in the CDR3. Trimming at V came to 3 bases and at J to 11 bases, leaving 5 bases not matched to a gene. The CDR3 reads CASSDGTGKTPLHF. CDR3 DNA sequence: TGTGCCAGCAGTGACGGGACAGGGAAAACACCCCTCCACTTT.

The genes are TRBV18 and TRBJ2-1; TRBD2 agrees at 10 bases. The V gene end was trimmed by 3 bases and the J gene end by 3 bases; junction bases not matched to a gene: 2. The germline V gene encodes CDR1 KGHSH and CDR2 LQKENI. The CDR3 covers 15 residues. This chain's CDR3 is CASSPLAGVYNEQFF. As DNA, the CDR3 is TGTGCCAGCTCACCTCTAGCGGGAGTCTACAATGAGCAGTTCTTC.

J is TRBJ2-7 and V is TRBV5-4; 8 bases line up with TRBD2. The junction had 13 bases not matched to a gene; V was cut back by 4 bases and J by 7 bases. The CDR3 consists of 15 residues. CDR1 is SGHNT, CDR2 YYREEE, per germline (reference sequence). In DNA, the CDR3 is TGTGCCAGCAGCCCCGGACTAGCCCGAGGGAGTGAGCAGTACTTC. Translation gives CASSPGLARGSEQYF.

The chain joins TRBV21-1 to TRBJ1-1; TRBD1, as called in the table, went unchecked against the DNA. TRBV21-1 constitutes a pseudogene. CDR3 length equals 14 residues. Here the CDR3 DNA reads TGTGCCAGCAGCAAATGGGGCAGGCCCACTGAAGCTTTCTTT. Amino acid sequence: CASSKWGRPTEAFF.

The genes are TRBV5-1 and TRBJ2-6; tentative D call: TRBD2 (6 bases). Germline V gene data show CDR1 as SGHRS and CDR2 as YFSETQ. Trimming took 4 bases from V and 2 from J, leaving 13 bases between them. The CDR3 is made up of 16 amino acids. The CDR3 DNA is TGCGCCAGCAGCCCCGCGGCGGGAACTGGGGCCAACGTCCTGACTTTC. This codes for CASSPAAGTGANVLTF.

This sequence joins TRBV19 and TRBJ2-7, with D maybe TRBD1 (6 bases). Germline V gene sequence: CDR1 LNHDA, CDR2 SQIVND (reference sequence). Trimming pared 3 bases from V and 6 bases from J, leaving 9 bases between. This CDR3 has 12 amino acids. The CDR3 DNA is TGTGCCAGTAGTATCAGGGGTGCCGAGCAGTACTTC. Its protein is CASSIRGAEQYF.

The chain carries TRBV6-5 and TRBJ2-2; perhaps TRBD2 as D (6 bases). Looked up from germline, CDR1 is MNHEY and CDR2 is SVGAGI. Trimming took off 6 bases at V and 4 bases at J, with 15 bases between the two ends. The CDR3 consists of 15 residues. The CDR3 bases are TGTGCCAGCAGAATAAACCGGGGGAGCACCGGGGAGCTGTTTTTT. As protein: CASRINRGSTGELFF.